The 20 T cell receptor beta chains below were found in one sample sequenced in a study of Ad26.COV2.S vaccination and SARS-CoV-2 variants (dated by TCRdb to 2020 to 2022). Library generation was performed with the immunoSEQ multiplex PCR assay. In TCRdb, the immuneACCESS table is reduced to in-frame sequences with V and J assigned. These tables do not hold every clone; where another copy was compared, an unresolved V gene accounts for under half, and the others remain unexplained. The sample table records about 350,000 clones; 70% to 90% of these occur just once. The ten largest clones represent around 10% of the sample. Reading the label with the study, this specimen's treatment or condition is: 15 to 20 received Ad26.COV2.S at low or high dose, single or two shots; about 5 received placebo; per-sample allocation not given. Repertoires of vaccine and placebo recipients were sequenced from samples taken on day 63 after the first injection.

The starting material was peripheral blood, obtained in a trial of Ad26.COV2.S vaccine versus placebo. Source of these receptors: a person aged 18-65 years who received the Ad26.COV2.S COVID-19 vaccine or a placebo.

V and J are TRBV4-3 and TRBJ1-2; weak D call: TRBD1 (5 bases). Germline V CDR1 and CDR2: LGHNA, YSLEER. The CDR3 is 16 residues long. V was clipped by 0 bases and J by 5 bases, with 16 bases between them. This chain's CDR3 is CASSQDHEAWGYGYTF. The CDR3 DNA reads as TGCGCCAGCAGCCAAGATCACGAGGCTTGGGGGTATGGCTACACCTTC.

The chain has TRBV5-5 and TRBJ2-7, with a tentative D call TRBD1 (5 bases). V was cut by 4 bases and J by 3 bases, with 11 bases left in between. Germline assignment: CDR1 SGHKS and CDR2 YYEKEE (reference sequence). This CDR3 has 13 residues. The chain's CDR3 is CASSPGQRYEQYF. The CDR3 DNA follows: TGTGCCAGCAGCCCCGGACAACGCTACGAGCAGTACTTC.

The V gene is TRBV24-1, the J gene TRBJ2-3; weak D call: TRBD2 (6 bases). Germline V lookup: CDR1 KGHDR, CDR2 SFDVKD. V gave up 2 bases and J gave up 3 bases, with 14 bases separating them. The CDR3 length is 16 residues. The CDR3 sequence is CATSDSGLRWTDTQYF. The CDR3 DNA follows: TGTGCCACCAGTGATTCGGGACTCCGGTGGACAGATACGCAGTATTTT.

The rearrangement links TRBV6-5 to TRBJ2-3; the D gene is possibly TRBD1 (5 bases). Germline values: CDR1 MNHEY, CDR2 SVGAGI. The V end lost 6 bases, the J end lost 2 bases, and 9 bases lay between the germline ends. The CDR3 runs to 13 residues. CDR3 in amino acids: CASRDRNTDTQYF. In DNA form, the CDR3 reads TGTGCCAGCAGAGACAGAAACACAGATACGCAGTATTTT.

The gene calls are TRBV2 and TRBJ2-2, with D possibly being TRBD1 (5 bases). Germline V lookup: CDR1 SNHLY, CDR2 FYNNEI. The CDR3 is 17 residues long. Trimming shortened V by 3 bases and J by 4 bases, and 18 bases separated the two germline ends. CDR3 nucleotide sequence: TGTGCCAGCAGTGACGGCAGGGTGTTGTTGTCCACCGGGGAGCTGTTTTTT. It specifies CASSDGRVLLSTGELFF.

This sequence joins TRBV18 and TRBJ1-1; D may be TRBD1 (5 bases). The CDR3 has 13 amino acids. Trimming removed 8 bases from V and 1 base from J, with 11 bases in between. From germline, CDR1 is KGHSH and CDR2 LQKENI. CDR3 in amino acids: CASHHGGNTEAFF. The CDR3 DNA reads as TGTGCCAGCCACCACGGGGGGAACACTGAAGCTTTCTTT.

The CDR3, as DNA: TGTGCCAGCAGCGAGTTTGGGAGGGGAAGTTCACCCCTCCACTTT. Translation: CASSEFGRGSSPLHF. The J gene is TRBJ1-6, the V gene TRBV6-5; possibly TRBD1 for D (5 bases). The germline V gene encodes CDR1 MNHEY and CDR2 SVGAGI. The CDR3 contains 15 residues. V was clipped by 6 bases and J by 9 bases, with 18 bases between them.

V and J are TRBV5-6 and TRBJ2-3, with 14 bases that match TRBD2. V was clipped by 5 bases and J by 1 base; unmatched bases: 9. Per the germline V gene, CDR1 is SGHDT and CDR2 is YYEEEE. CDR3 length: 18 residues. This chain's CDR3 is CASSSRTSGGWGTDTQYF. The CDR3 nucleotides read TGTGCCAGCAGTTCTCGGACTAGCGGGGGGTGGGGCACAGATACGCAGTATTTT.

The chain couples TRBV5-1 to TRBJ2-5; possibly TRBD2 for D (7 bases). The CDR3 contains 15 residues. Deletions cut 4 bases from V and 6 bases from J, with 19 bases between. CDR1 and CDR2 (germline): SGHRS, YFSETQ. DNA of the CDR3: TGCGCCAGCAGCCCCGACTTACAGGGAGGGCAGACCCAGTACTTC. Translated: CASSPDLQGGQTQYF.

The chain has TRBV14 and TRBJ2-7; 7 bases match TRBD1. CDR1 is SGHDN, CDR2 FVKESK, per germline. The CDR3 length is 15 residues. Trimming cost V 3 bases and J 2 bases; bases outside gene matches: 7. As DNA, the CDR3 is TGTGCCAGCAGCCAGTTACAGGGGACGACCTACGAGCAGTACTTC. Its protein product is CASSQLQGTTYEQYF.

The chain links TRBV5-1 to TRBJ1-6; 8 bases align to TRBD1. CDR3 size: 16 residues. The germline V gene has CDR1 SGHRS and CDR2 YFSETQ. V lost 2 bases and J lost 6; bases outside the gene matches: 7. DNA for the CDR3: TGCGCCAGCAGCTTCCAGGGGGCTGGATTTAATTCACCCCTCCACTTT. It specifies CASSFQGAGFNSPLHF.

The V gene is TRBV6-5, the J gene TRBJ1-1; no clear D gene. The CDR3 runs 14 residues. Trimming stripped 2 bases from V and 0 bases from J, with 7 bases between. CDR1 MNHEY and CDR2 SVGAGI come from the germline V gene. CDR3 in DNA: TGTGCCAGCAGTTACGGATCATTGAACACTGAAGCTTTCTTT. Translated, it gives CASSYGSLNTEAFF.

With regard to this clone: In the same sample, other DNA sequences code for this CDR3. This chain links TRBV28 with TRBJ1-2, with a possible D match to TRBD1 (6 bases). V was shortened by 6 bases and J by 2 bases, with 10 bases between the two germline ends. Germline V lookup: CDR1 MDHEN, CDR2 SYDVKM. The CDR3 has 13 residues. The CDR3 coding sequence is TGTGCCAGCAGCCTGACAGGAAACTATGGCTACACCTTC. Translating gives CASSLTGNYGYTF.

This sequence joins TRBV5-1 and TRBJ1-6, with 8 bases aligning to TRBD1. The CDR3 covers 15 residues. V shed 0 bases, J shed 7 bases, and the junction held 3 bases outside the gene matches. The V gene's germline CDR1 is SGHRS and CDR2 YFSETQ. The CDR3 nucleotides read TGCGCCAGCAGCTTGGAGGCAGGGGGCAATTCACCCCTCCACTTT. It yields the protein CASSLEAGGNSPLHF.

The J gene is TRBJ2-2, the V gene TRBV5-1; unclear D gene. Per the germline V gene, CDR1 is SGHRS and CDR2 is YFSETQ. The CDR3 extends over 13 amino acids. Trimming removed 6 bases from V and 6 bases from J, with 12 bases in between. The CDR3 loop reads CASNSEVSGELFF. The DNA of the CDR3 is TGCGCCAGCAACTCGGAAGTGTCCGGGGAGCTGTTTTTT.

The V gene is TRBV3-1 (or the pseudogene TRBV3-2), the J gene TRBJ2-2; 9 bases map to TRBD2. Trimming removed 1 base from V and 6 bases from J; junction bases left unmatched: 3. The CDR3 is made up of 15 amino acids. Per germline, CDR1 LGHDT and CDR2 YNNKEL (reference sequence). For the CDR3, the DNA is TGTGCCAGCAGCCAAGCTAGCGGGATCCCCGGGGAGCTGTTTTTT. Translated: CASSQASGIPGELFF.

This chain links TRBV5-1 with TRBJ1-2; D remains ambiguous. Germline assignment: CDR1 SGHRS and CDR2 YFSETQ. The CDR3 loop spans 14 amino acids. V lost 4 bases and J lost 8, with 18 bases in between. CDR3 coding DNA: TGCGCCAGCAGCCCGGAGGGCAGAGGCAACGGCTACACCTTC. Amino acids: CASSPEGRGNGYTF. Looking up the rest from reference TRBV5-1 and TRBJ1-2 gives the full variable domain: KAGVTQTPRYLIKTRGQQVTLSCSPISGHRSVSWYQQTPGQGLQFLFEYFSETQRNKGNFPGRFSGRQFSNSRSEMNVSTLELGDSALYLCASSPEGRGNGYTFGSGTRLTVV.

This clone was detected only a few times. The rearrangement links TRBV10-3 to TRBJ1-2, with D possibly matching TRBD1 (5 bases). This CDR3 is built from 13 residues. Germline loops: CDR1 ENHRY, CDR2 SYGVKD. V lost 10 bases to trimming and J lost 2 bases, with 14 bases between them. The CDR3 is CASMAGVNYGYTF. In nucleotides, the CDR3 is TGTGCCAGTATGGCGGGGGTCAACTATGGCTACACCTTC.

V usage is TRBV19 and J usage is TRBJ1-1, with a weak D call TRBD1 (5 bases). The germline V and J ends were trimmed by 2 bases and 6 bases, with 13 bases remaining between them. The CDR3 extends over 14 amino acids. Germline-derived CDR1 and CDR2 are LNHDA and SQIVND (reference sequence). The CDR3 loop is CASSIKSWGAEAFF. DNA of the CDR3: TGTGCCAGTAGTATAAAAAGTTGGGGGGCTGAAGCTTTCTTT.

The gene calls are TRBV29-1 and TRBJ1-2, with TRBD1 as a possible D gene (6 bases). The CDR3 extends over 15 amino acids. The ends were cut back, 5 bases at V and 0 bases at J, with 16 bases in the middle. The germline V gene encodes CDR1 SQVTM and CDR2 ANQGSEA. The CDR3 is CSVPVQGIPNYGYTF. The CDR3 coding sequence is TGCAGCGTTCCGGTCCAGGGGATACCTAACTATGGCTACACCTTC.